This T cell receptor beta chain originates from a study of T cells in Graves' hyperthyroidism and ophthalmopathy. For the study at large: Peripheral blood was acquired at first diagnosis, ahead of any therapy whatsoever. Study-wide results and caveats: Clonotypes that were expanded in thyroid above 0.001 mostly appeared in blood too.

The CDR3 totals 13 residues. Trimming stripped 2 bases from V and 2 bases from J, with 5 bases between. Germline V gene sequence: CDR1 SGHTS, CDR2 YDEGEE. Researchers took RNA transcripts and amplified the TCR beta CDR3 regions from them. Carried out on the TCR CDR3, a first-round RT-PCR used the HTBI primer set. TCRdb re-called the multiplex PCR reads through MiXCR, storing one row per CDR3 protein. Of 150,000 or so distinct CDR3 sequences in the sample, roughly 23% were seen once. Turning to this clonotype: Its matching antigen is unknown.

The chain has TRBV5-8 and TRBJ2-1; no clear D gene. This TCR came from a woman between 45 and 60 years old with Graves' hyperthyroidism that later progressed to Graves' ophthalmopathy. The sample comprised blood. CDR3 nucleotide sequence: TGTGCCAGCAGCTTTGAGCCCTACAATGAGCAGTTCTTC. It codes for CASSFEPYNEQFF.